This TCR beta chain is from a study of T cell responses to AZD1222 COVID-19 vaccine. To note about this clone: The antigen remains unidentified.

This table comes from immunoSEQ multiplex PCR, and its TCRdb copy is limited to in-frame clones, with some not included. In the table there are roughly 110,000 clones, 85% to 95% of which are singletons. The study's findings and limits: Across the whole spike, CD4 TCRs peaked at regions 160-218 and 743-854. Repertoires in all cases were sampled only once the peak T cell response had passed. Increased Spike-specific TCR breadth and depth were observed after two AZD1222 doses.

The V gene lost 3 bases and the J gene lost 3 bases, with 11 bases spanning the gap. Per the germline V gene, CDR1 is LGHDT and CDR2 is YNNKEL (reference sequence). The CDR3 runs to 14 residues. The receptor's source is an adult who received the AZD1222 COVID-19 vaccine. The specimen comprised peripheral blood, sampled 28 days after the second AZD1222 dose. The chain has TRBV3-1 (or the pseudogene TRBV3-2) and TRBJ1-2; D gene unclear. DNA for the CDR3: TGTGCCAGCAGCCAGGGCCTCCTGGACTATGGCTACACCTTC. Protein: CASSQGLLDYGYTF.